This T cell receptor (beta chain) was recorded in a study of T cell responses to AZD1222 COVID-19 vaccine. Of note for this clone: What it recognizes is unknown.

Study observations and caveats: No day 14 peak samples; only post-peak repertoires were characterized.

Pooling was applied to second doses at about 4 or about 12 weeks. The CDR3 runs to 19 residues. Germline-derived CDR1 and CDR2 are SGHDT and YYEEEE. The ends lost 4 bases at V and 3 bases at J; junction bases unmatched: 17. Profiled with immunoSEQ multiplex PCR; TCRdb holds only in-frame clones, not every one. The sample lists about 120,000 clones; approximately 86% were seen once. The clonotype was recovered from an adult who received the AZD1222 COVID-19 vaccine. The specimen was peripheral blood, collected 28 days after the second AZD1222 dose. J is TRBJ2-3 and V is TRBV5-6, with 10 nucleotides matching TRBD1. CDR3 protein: CASSRRGRTGGLGTDTQYF. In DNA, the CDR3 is TGTGCCAGCAGCCGGCGGGGCCGGACAGGGGGATTGGGGACAGATACGCAGTATTTT.